This passage covers 21 T cell receptor beta chains from one sample sequenced in a study of blood T cell repertoires in COVID-19. Profiled with immunoSEQ multiplex PCR; TCRdb holds only in-frame clones, not every one. In the table there are 100,000 to 150,000 clones, around 88% of which are singletons. Material for sequencing was peripheral blood. These receptors were obtained from a man aged 45 to 65 with acute or convalescent COVID-19.

The chain joins TRBV10-3 to TRBJ2-3, with TRBD2 matching over 8 bases. Germline-derived CDR1 and CDR2 are ENHRY and SYGVKD. CDR3 size: 15 residues. The V gene end was trimmed by 6 bases and the J gene end by 3 bases; junction bases not matched to a gene: 8. CDR3 protein: CAIRALGGATDTQYF. Here the CDR3 DNA reads TGTGCCATCAGGGCCCTCGGGGGGGCAACAGATACGCAGTATTTT.

The chain combines TRBV7-2 with TRBJ2-5, with a weak D call TRBD2 (7 bases). The CDR3 is 17 residues long. Germline-derived CDR1 and CDR2 are SGHTA and FQGNSA. The V and J ends lost 4 bases and 2 bases respectively, with 20 bases between them. CDR3 residues: CASSSDWGRGSQETQYF. The CDR3 nucleotides are TGTGCCAGCAGCTCTGACTGGGGGCGGGGGTCTCAAGAGACCCAGTACTTC. The full variable domain, its missing parts supplied by reference TRBV7-2 and TRBJ2-5, is GAGVSQSPSNKVTEKGKDVELRCDPISGHTALYWYRQSLGQGLEFLIYFQGNSAPDKSGLPSDRFSAERTGGSVSTLTIQRTQQEDSAVYLCASSSDWGRGSQETQYFGPGTRLLVL.

This clone was detected only a few times. The chain links TRBV7-2 to TRBJ2-7; 11 positions match TRBD2. Trimming removed 4 bases from V and 1 base from J; junction bases left unmatched: 3. CDR1 and CDR2 (germline): SGHTA, FQGNSA. The CDR3 covers 15 residues. CDR3 loop: CASSSLAGGSYEQYF. The CDR3 bases are TGTGCCAGCAGCTCATTAGCGGGAGGGTCCTACGAGCAGTACTTC. Supplemented by reference TRBV7-2 and TRBJ2-7, the full variable domain reads GAGVSQSPSNKVTEKGKDVELRCDPISGHTALYWYRQSLGQGLEFLIYFQGNSAPDKSGLPSDRFSAERTGGSVSTLTIQRTQQEDSAVYLCASSSLAGGSYEQYFGPGTRLTVT.

This clone came up once. The chain combines TRBV7-2 with TRBJ2-3, with 9 bases matching TRBD1. CDR3 length equals 15 residues. The germline V gene has CDR1 SGHTA and CDR2 FQGNSA. V trimming: 5 bases; J trimming: 3 bases; junction bases outside the gene matches: 6. The CDR3 nucleotides read TGTGCCAGCAGCCCGGACAGGGGAGGGACAGATACGCAGTATTTT. Protein: CASSPDRGGTDTQYF. Filled out from reference TRBV7-2 and TRBJ2-3, the complete variable domain reads GAGVSQSPSNKVTEKGKDVELRCDPISGHTALYWYRQSLGQGLEFLIYFQGNSAPDKSGLPSDRFSAERTGGSVSTLTIQRTQQEDSAVYLCASSPDRGGTDTQYFGPGTRLTVL.

This clone showed up just a few times. The rearrangement joins TRBV18 to TRBJ1-1; D remains unclear. The CDR3 runs to 15 residues. The germline gives CDR1 KGHSH, CDR2 LQKENI. Deletions cut 6 bases from V and 3 bases from J, with 17 bases between. The CDR3 here is CASSLLNSGDTEAFF. The CDR3 DNA sequence: TGTGCCAGCTCCCTTCTTAATAGCGGGGACACTGAAGCTTTCTTT.

V usage is TRBV3-1 (or the pseudogene TRBV3-2) and J usage is TRBJ1-6; the D gene is possibly TRBD1 (5 bases). The length of the CDR3 is 13 residues. CDR1 and CDR2 from the germline V gene are LGHDT and YNNKEL (reference sequence). V gave up 3 bases and J gave up 7 bases, with 7 bases separating them. The CDR3 region has the DNA TGTGCCAGCAGCCAGGGGGGGAATTCACCCCTCCACTTT. Its translation is CASSQGGNSPLHF.

The CDR3 reads CASSHSQAHGYTF. For the CDR3, the DNA is TGTGCCAGCAGCCATTCCCAGGCCCATGGCTACACCTTC. The chain uses TRBV3-1 (or the pseudogene TRBV3-2) and TRBJ1-2; D call uncertain. The CDR3 runs 13 residues. Germline V gives CDR1 LGHDT, CDR2 YNNKEL (reference sequence). Trimming took 3 bases from V and 6 from J, leaving 11 bases between them.

CDR3 protein: CASSVLPSGRFTYNEQFF. Here the CDR3 DNA reads TGTGCCAGCAGCGTACTACCAAGCGGAAGATTTACCTACAATGAGCAGTTCTTC. The chain has TRBV7-2 and TRBJ2-1; tentatively, D is TRBD2 (5 bases). V lost 5 bases, J lost 2 bases, and 22 bases lay in between. The length of the CDR3 is 18 residues. The germline CDR1 and CDR2 sequences are SGHTA and FQGNSA.

In the case of this clone: The same CDR3 can be traced to other DNA sequences in this sample. V is TRBV6-5 and J is TRBJ1-2; D call uncertain. In germline, CDR1 is MNHEY, CDR2 SVGAGI. The CDR3 runs to 13 residues. The ends were cut back, 0 bases at V and 7 bases at J, with 9 bases in the middle. Here the CDR3 reads CASSYSRGGGYTF. In DNA form, the CDR3 reads TGTGCCAGCAGTTACTCGCGGGGAGGTGGCTACACCTTC.

The chain recombines TRBV12-3 or TRBV12-4 with TRBJ1-2; D is possibly TRBD1 (6 bases). V was trimmed by 3 bases and J by 8 bases, leaving 10 bases between them. The CDR3 is 12 residues long. CDR3 loop: CASSFTGYGYTF. The CDR3 nucleotides read TGTGCCAGCAGTTTCACAGGGTACGGCTACACCTTC.

The V and J genes are TRBV9 and TRBJ1-4; D remains ambiguous. This CDR3 is built from 16 residues. V was clipped by 0 bases and J by 0 bases, with 9 bases between them. In germline, CDR1 is SGDLS, CDR2 YYNGEE. CDR3 loop: CASSVGRVATNEKLFF. For the CDR3, the DNA is TGTGCCAGCAGCGTAGGCCGGGTTGCAACTAATGAAAAACTGTTTTTT.

This clone was counted between two and nine times. The chain combines TRBV14 with TRBJ2-7, with a possible D match to TRBD1 (6 bases). The CDR3 is 13 residues long. CDR1 is SGHDN and CDR2 is FVKESK in the germline V gene. The V end was cut by 5 bases, the J end by 5 bases, with 13 bases between. The CDR3 loop reads CASSETGNHEQYF. The CDR3, as DNA: TGTGCCAGCAGCGAAACAGGGAACCACGAGCAGTACTTC. Supplemented by reference TRBV14 and TRBJ2-7, the full variable domain reads EAGVTQFPSHSVIEKGQTVTLRCDPISGHDNLYWYRRVMGKEIKFLLHFVKESKQDESGMPNNRFLAERTGGTYSTLKVQPAELEDSGVYFCASSETGNHEQYFGPGTRLTVT.

The chain employs TRBV15 and TRBJ2-7, with D maybe TRBD1 (5 bases). The CDR3 extends over 15 amino acids. CDR1 is LNHNV and CDR2 is YYDKDF in the germline V gene (reference sequence). V lost 0 bases, J lost 1 base, and 10 bases lay in between. CDR3 amino acids: CATSRDGAKSYEQYF. The CDR3 DNA is TGTGCCACCAGCAGAGATGGGGCGAAATCCTACGAGCAGTACTTC.

This chain joins TRBV9 and TRBJ2-3; D call uncertain. The germline V gene encodes CDR1 SGDLS and CDR2 YYNGEE. The CDR3 extends over 12 amino acids. V lost 1 base, J lost 4 bases, and 4 bases lay in between. CDR3 residues: CASSVIADTQYF. In DNA form, the CDR3 reads TGTGCCAGCAGCGTAATAGCAGATACGCAGTATTTT.

The chain uses TRBV7-9 and TRBJ2-1; TRBD2 agrees at 8 bases. The CDR3 sequence is 14 residues long. With V trimmed by 3 bases and J by 6 bases, 4 bases remained unmatched. Germline V gene lookup returns CDR1 SEHNR and CDR2 FQNEAQ (reference sequence). The DNA for the CDR3 is TGTGCCAGCAGCTTTAGTCGGGGGGGCAATGAGCAGTTCTTC. Protein: CASSFSRGGNEQFF.

The sample holds one count of this clone. The V call is TRBV27, the J call TRBJ2-3; perhaps TRBD2 as D (6 bases). V was clipped by 6 bases and J by 1 base, with 14 bases between them. Germline V CDR1 and CDR2: MNHEY, SMNVEV (reference sequence). The CDR3 spans 15 residues. This chain's CDR3 is CASRKLAFGTDTQYF. The CDR3 nucleotides are TGTGCCAGCAGAAAACTAGCTTTTGGCACAGATACGCAGTATTTT.

The chain links TRBV28 to TRBJ1-5; D uncertain. Trimming pared 1 base from V and 2 bases from J, leaving 9 bases between. The V gene's germline CDR1 is MDHEN and CDR2 SYDVKM. The length of the CDR3 is 15 residues. DNA of the CDR3: TGTGCCAGCAGTTTATCGGGTTTCGGCAATCAGCCCCAGCATTTT. It yields the protein CASSLSGFGNQPQHF.

The chain joins TRBV6-5 to TRBJ2-7; 7 bases align to TRBD1. There are 15 residues in the CDR3. CDR1 is MNHEY and CDR2 is SVGAGI in the germline V gene. With 6 bases clipped from V and 3 bases from J, the junction kept 11 bases outside the gene matches. The CDR3 region has the DNA TGTGCCAGCAGGGTGACAGGGCTGGGGTACTACGAGCAGTACTTC. It specifies CASRVTGLGYYEQYF.

This chain links TRBV5-1 with TRBJ2-3, with a possible D match to TRBD1 (6 bases). This CDR3 has 15 amino acids. V shed 4 bases and J shed 4 bases, with 16 bases lying between them. Per germline, CDR1 SGHRS and CDR2 YFSETQ. The CDR3 region is CASSPLQGPADTQYF. The CDR3 DNA reads TGCGCCAGCAGCCCGTTACAGGGACCCGCAGATACGCAGTATTTT.

The chain has TRBV7-9 and TRBJ1-5, with TRBD1 matching over 8 bases. The CDR3 runs 15 residues. The V gene's germline CDR1 is SEHNR and CDR2 FQNEAQ (reference sequence). Trimming removed 0 bases from V and 9 bases from J; junction bases left unmatched: 7. The CDR3 region has the DNA TGTGCCAGCAGCTTAGCTGGGCAGGGGGCTGGGCCCCAGCATTTT. Translated, it gives CASSLAGQGAGPQHF.

This clone was recorded only once. The chain carries TRBV2 and TRBJ1-2; 9 bases agree with TRBD1. The CDR3 is 18 residues long. CDR1 SNHLY and CDR2 FYNNEI come from the germline V gene. V shed 6 bases, J shed 0 bases, and the junction held 14 bases outside the gene matches. CDR3 amino acids: CASSHVKQGAQANYGYTF. The CDR3 nucleotides are TGTGCCAGCAGCCACGTCAAACAGGGGGCCCAAGCTAACTATGGCTACACCTTC.